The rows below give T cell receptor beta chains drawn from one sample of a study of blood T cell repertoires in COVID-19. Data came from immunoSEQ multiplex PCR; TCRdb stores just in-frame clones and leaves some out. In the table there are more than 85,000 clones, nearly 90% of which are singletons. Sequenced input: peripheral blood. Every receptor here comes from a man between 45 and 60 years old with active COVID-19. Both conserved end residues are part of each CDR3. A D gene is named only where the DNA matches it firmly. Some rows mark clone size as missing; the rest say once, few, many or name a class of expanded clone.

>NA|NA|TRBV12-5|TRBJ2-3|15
TGTGCTAGTGGTTTTGGCGGGGCGTTCACAGATACGCAGTATTTT
CASGFGGAFTDTQYF
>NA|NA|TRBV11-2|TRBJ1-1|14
TGTGCCAGCAGCCCGACGGACGGAGGCACTGAAGCTTTCTTT
CASSPTDGGTEAFF
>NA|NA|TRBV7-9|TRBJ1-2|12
TGTGCCAGCAGCTCTGGACAGACCTTCTACACCTTC
CASSSGQTFYTF
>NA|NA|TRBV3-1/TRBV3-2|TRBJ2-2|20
TGTGCCAGCAGCCAAGATCAGAGGAGTTATTACTACCCGAACACCGGGGAGCTGTTTTTT
CASSQDQRSYYYPNTGELFF
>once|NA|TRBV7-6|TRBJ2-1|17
TGTGCCAGCAGCGCCCAGGGGGGCTACGGCTCCTACAATGAGCAGTTCTTC
CASSAQGGYGSYNEQFF
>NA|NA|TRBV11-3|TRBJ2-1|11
TGTGCCAGCAGCCGAGGCAATGAGCAGTTCTTC
CASSRGNEQFF
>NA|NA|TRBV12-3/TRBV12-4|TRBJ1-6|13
TGTGCCAGCAGCCAGGGTGGCAATTCACCCCTCCACTTT
CASSQGGNSPLHF
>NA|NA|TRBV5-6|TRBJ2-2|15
TGTGCCAGCAGCCCGGTTGGTCAGGGCGCCGGGGAGCTGTTTTTT
CASSPVGQGAGELFF
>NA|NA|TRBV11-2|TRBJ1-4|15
TGTGCCAGCAGCCCCTCGGGGAGGAACGATGAAAAACTGTTTTTT
CASSPSGRNDEKLFF
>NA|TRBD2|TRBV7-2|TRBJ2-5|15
TGTGCCGCTGGGACTAGCGGGGGGAAGGAAGAGACCCAGTACTTC
CAAGTSGGKEETQYF
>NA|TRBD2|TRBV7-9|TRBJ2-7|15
TGTGCCAGCAGCTCCGGCCGACTAGCGGGCTACGAGCAGTACTTC
CASSSGRLAGYEQYF
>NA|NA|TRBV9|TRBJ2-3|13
TGTGCCAGCAGCGAAAGGGGTCCAAGTACGCAGTATTTT
CASSERGPSTQYF
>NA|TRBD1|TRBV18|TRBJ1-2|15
TGTGCCAGCTCACCACCGGGCAGGGGGGTCTATGGCTACACCTTC
CASSPPGRGVYGYTF
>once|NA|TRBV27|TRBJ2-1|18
TGTGCCAGCAGTTTCTATCGGTGGGGGGGGCCCATCTACAATGAGCAGTTCTTC
CASSFYRWGGPIYNEQFF
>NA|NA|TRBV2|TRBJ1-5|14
TGTGCCAGCAGACCCAACAGGGGCAATCAGCCCCAGCATTTT
CASRPNRGNQPQHF
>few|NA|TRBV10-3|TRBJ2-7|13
TGTGCCATCAGGGCGGGGATGGATAACGAGCAGTACTTC
CAIRAGMDNEQYF
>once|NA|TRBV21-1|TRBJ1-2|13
TGTGCCAGCTGGGCCGTGTATAACTATGGCTACACCTTC
CASWAVYNYGYTF
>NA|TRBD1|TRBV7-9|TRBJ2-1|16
TGTGCCAGCAGCCCGGGACAGGGGGCAGGTTACAATGAGCAGTTCTTC
CASSPGQGAGYNEQFF
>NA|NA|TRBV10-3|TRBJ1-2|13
TGTGCCATCAGCTTACAGGCTGACTATGGCTACACCTTC
CAISLQADYGYTF
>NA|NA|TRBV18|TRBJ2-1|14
TGTGCCAGCTCACCGGGGCAAACAGGGATTGAGCAGTTCTTC
CASSPGQTGIEQFF
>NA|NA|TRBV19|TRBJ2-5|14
TGTGCCAGTAGTAAAGCGGTATCTCTAGAGACCCAGTACTTC
CASSKAVSLETQYF
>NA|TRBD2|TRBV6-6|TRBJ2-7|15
TGTGCCAGCAGGTCACACACTAGCGGGGGCTACGAGCAGTACTTC
CASRSHTSGGYEQYF
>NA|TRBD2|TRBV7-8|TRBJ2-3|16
TGTGCCAGCACCCTTAAGGCTAGCGGGTTCACAGATACGCAGTATTTT
CASTLKASGFTDTQYF
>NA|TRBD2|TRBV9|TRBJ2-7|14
TGTGCCAGCAGCGTGAGCGGGGGGTCCTACGAGCAGTACTTC
CASSVSGGSYEQYF
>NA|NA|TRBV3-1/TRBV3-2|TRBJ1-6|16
TGTGCCAGCAGCCAAGGGATGACAGGAAGAAATTCACCCCTCCACTTT
CASSQGMTGRNSPLHF
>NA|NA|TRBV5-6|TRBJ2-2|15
TGTGCCAGCAGCTTGGTGGAGGGACGGTCAGGGGAGCTGTTTTTT
CASSLVEGRSGELFF
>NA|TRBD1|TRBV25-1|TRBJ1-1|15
TGTGCCAGCAGTGCAACCAGGGGGCTCGCGGCTGAAGCTTTCTTT
CASSATRGLAAEAFF
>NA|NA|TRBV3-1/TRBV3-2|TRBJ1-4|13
TGTGCCAGCAGCCAAGATTATTATGAAAAACTGTTTTTT
CASSQDYYEKLFF
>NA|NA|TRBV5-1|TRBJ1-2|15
TGCGCCAGCAGCCCATCACCAGGAATAGGCTATGGCTACACCTTC
CASSPSPGIGYGYTF
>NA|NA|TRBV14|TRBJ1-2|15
TGTGCCAGCAGCCAAGATCAGCGGGGGAACTATGGCTACACCTTC
CASSQDQRGNYGYTF
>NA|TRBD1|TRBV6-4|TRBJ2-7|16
TGTGCCAGCAGTGACTTCCGGGACAGGCCCGCCTACGAGCAGTACTTC
CASSDFRDRPAYEQYF
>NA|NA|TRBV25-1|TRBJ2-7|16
TGTGCCAGCAGTGTCGTAGGAGGTGGCACGGCGTCCGAGCAGTACTTC
CASSVVGGGTASEQYF
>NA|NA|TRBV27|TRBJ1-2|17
TGTGCCAGCAGTTTAATCGGGGAGGGGTTAGCTAACTATGGCTACACCTTC
CASSLIGEGLANYGYTF
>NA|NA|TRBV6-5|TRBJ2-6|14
TGTGCCAGCATGGGGAGCTCTGGGGCCAACGTCCTGACTTTC
CASMGSSGANVLTF
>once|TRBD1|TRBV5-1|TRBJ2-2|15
TGCGCCAGCAGCCCCCGGGACAGGGGATCCGGGGAGCTGTTTTTT
CASSPRDRGSGELFF
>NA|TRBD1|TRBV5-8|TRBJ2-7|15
TGTGCCAGCAGCCCGGCCGGGACAGGGCACTACGAGCAGTACTTC
CASSPAGTGHYEQYF
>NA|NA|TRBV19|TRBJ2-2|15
TGTGCCAGTAGTATCATCAGGGGCGGAAGCGGGGAGCTGTTTTTT
CASSIIRGGSGELFF
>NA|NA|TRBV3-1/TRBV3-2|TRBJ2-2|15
TGTGCCAGCAGCCAAAAGGGGGGGCGCACCGGGGAGCTGTTTTTT
CASSQKGGRTGELFF
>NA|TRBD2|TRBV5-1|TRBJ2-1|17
TGCGCCAGCAGCCCTGAACCGCCTAGCGGGTCTTACAATGAGCAGTTCTTC
CASSPEPPSGSYNEQFF
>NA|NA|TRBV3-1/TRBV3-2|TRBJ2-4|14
TGTGCCAGCAGCCAAGATATTGTCAAAAACATTCAGTACTTC
CASSQDIVKNIQYF
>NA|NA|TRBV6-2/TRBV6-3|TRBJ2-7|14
TGTGCCAGCAGTTACTCAGGGGCCTTGAGCGAGCAGTACTTC
CASSYSGALSEQYF
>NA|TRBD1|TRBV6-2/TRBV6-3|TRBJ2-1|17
TGTGCCAGCAGTTCTCTTTTCCTTACAAAAGACAGGGATGAGCAGTTCTTC
CASSSLFLTKDRDEQFF
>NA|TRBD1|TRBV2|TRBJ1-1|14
TGTGCCAGCAGTCAGGGGGTGATGAACACTGAAGCTTTCTTT
CASSQGVMNTEAFF
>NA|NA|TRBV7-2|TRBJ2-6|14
TGTGCCAGCAGCTTAGCAGCGGGGGCCAACGTCCTGACTTTC
CASSLAAGANVLTF
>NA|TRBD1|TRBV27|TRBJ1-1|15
TGTGCCAGCAGTTTATCCCAGGGGACAGGCACTGAAGCTTTCTTT
CASSLSQGTGTEAFF
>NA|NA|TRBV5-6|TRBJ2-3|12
TGTGCCAGCAGCTTGAGTCGGGATACGCAGTATTTT
CASSLSRDTQYF